This is a list of T cell receptor beta chains from one sample in a study of T cells after yellow fever vaccination. TCRdb itself ran the 5' RACE reads through MiXCR, one entry per CDR3 protein. Of about 96,000 distinct CDR3 sequences in the sample, roughly 10% were seen once. This specimen consisted of CD8+ T cells not binding an NS4B(214-222) dextramer, sorted from PBMCs, obtained roughly 15 days after the first yellow fever vaccination. The receptors shown here come from a man younger than 30 who received the YFV17D yellow fever vaccine. CDR3s include the opening cysteine and the closing phenylalanine or tryptophan. Fields, in order: V gene, clone size, D gene, J gene, CDR3 protein, CDR3 DNA. D genes are given only for firm matches. The size of a clone is reported for some rows only, either as once, few or many, or as a class for expanded clones.

v_call: TRBV4-1
clone_size: .
d_call: .
j_call: TRBJ2-2
cdr3_aa: CASSQKSAVHTGELFF
cdr3_nt: TGCGCCAGCAGCCAAAAGTCTGCGGTGCACACCGGGGAGCTGTTTTTT

v_call: TRBV2
clone_size: few
d_call: .
j_call: TRBJ2-3
cdr3_aa: CASSPNPADTQYF
cdr3_nt: TGTGCCAGCAGTCCTAACCCAGCAGATACGCAGTATTTT

v_call: TRBV28
clone_size: many
d_call: TRBD2
j_call: TRBJ2-2
cdr3_aa: CASRGGTSWNTGELFF
cdr3_nt: TGTGCCAGCAGGGGGGGGACTAGCTGGAACACCGGGGAGCTGTTTTTT

v_call: TRBV20-1
clone_size: .
d_call: .
j_call: TRBJ2-1
cdr3_aa: CSARVRTYNEQFF
cdr3_nt: TGCAGTGCTAGAGTCCGGACCTACAATGAGCAGTTCTTC

v_call: TRBV5-1
clone_size: few
d_call: .
j_call: TRBJ2-5
cdr3_aa: CASSASLTLSYQETQYF
cdr3_nt: TGCGCCAGCAGCGCGAGTCTTACGTTATCGTACCAAGAGACCCAGTACTTC

v_call: TRBV6-5
clone_size: few
d_call: TRBD1
j_call: TRBJ1-3
cdr3_aa: CASSYGTGAGNTIYF
cdr3_nt: TGTGCCAGCAGTTACGGGACAGGGGCTGGAAACACCATATATTTT

v_call: TRBV4-2
clone_size: few
d_call: .
j_call: TRBJ2-1
cdr3_aa: CASSQAPAGSSSYNEQFF
cdr3_nt: TGTGCCAGCAGCCAAGCCCCGGCCGGGAGTAGCTCCTACAATGAGCAGTTCTTC

v_call: TRBV29-1
clone_size: few
d_call: .
j_call: TRBJ1-2
cdr3_aa: CSVDREQHHGYTF
cdr3_nt: TGCAGCGTTGACCGAGAGCAACATCATGGCTACACCTTC

v_call: TRBV28
clone_size: few
d_call: .
j_call: TRBJ1-4
cdr3_aa: CASRLTLANEKLFF
cdr3_nt: TGTGCCAGCAGACTGACTTTAGCTAATGAAAAACTGTTTTTT

v_call: TRBV20-1
clone_size: .
d_call: .
j_call: TRBJ1-5
cdr3_aa: CSATRGYSNQPQHF
cdr3_nt: TGCAGTGCTACTAGGGGTTATAGCAATCAGCCCCAGCATTTT

v_call: TRBV16
clone_size: few
d_call: .
j_call: TRBJ1-2
cdr3_aa: CASSHSAGRNGYTF
cdr3_nt: TGTGCCAGCAGCCATTCTGCAGGGAGGAATGGCTACACCTTC

v_call: TRBV6-4
clone_size: few
d_call: TRBD2
j_call: TRBJ2-1
cdr3_aa: CASSDSPSGLKQFF
cdr3_nt: TGTGCCAGCAGTGACTCGCCTAGCGGGTTGAAGCAGTTCTTC

v_call: TRBV5-1
clone_size: .
d_call: TRBD1
j_call: TRBJ1-6
cdr3_aa: CASSLERTGGSPLHF
cdr3_nt: TGCGCCAGCAGCTTGGAAAGGACAGGGGGTTCACCCCTCCACTTT

v_call: TRBV6-5
clone_size: few
d_call: .
j_call: TRBJ1-5
cdr3_aa: CASSYSSRSNQPQHF
cdr3_nt: TGTGCCAGCAGTTACTCGAGTCGGAGCAATCAGCCCCAGCATTTT

v_call: TRBV29-1
clone_size: .
d_call: .
j_call: TRBJ1-2
cdr3_aa: CSVEDRTGRTANYGYTF
cdr3_nt: TGCAGCGTTGAAGATCGTACAGGACGCACCGCTAACTATGGCTACACCTTC

v_call: TRBV5-5
clone_size: few
d_call: .
j_call: TRBJ2-1
cdr3_aa: CASSRDLASYNEQFF
cdr3_nt: TGTGCCAGCAGCCGAGACCTAGCGTCGTACAATGAGCAGTTCTTC

v_call: TRBV4-1
clone_size: many
d_call: TRBD2
j_call: TRBJ2-1
cdr3_aa: CASSEGMGLAGREQFF
cdr3_nt: TGCGCCAGCAGCGAAGGGATGGGGCTAGCGGGGCGTGAGCAGTTCTTC

v_call: TRBV7-6
clone_size: few
d_call: .
j_call: TRBJ2-1
cdr3_aa: CASSPVNYNEQFF
cdr3_nt: TGTGCCAGCAGCCCGGTCAATTACAATGAGCAGTTCTTC

v_call: TRBV5-5
clone_size: few
d_call: .
j_call: TRBJ2-5
cdr3_aa: CASSLEGGGETQYF
cdr3_nt: TGTGCCAGCAGCTTGGAGGGGGGAGGAGAGACCCAGTACTTC

v_call: TRBV6-5
clone_size: few
d_call: .
j_call: TRBJ1-1
cdr3_aa: CASSYSMQVGRSNTEAFF
cdr3_nt: TGTGCCAGCAGTTACTCGATGCAAGTGGGAAGGTCGAACACTGAAGCTTTCTTT

v_call: TRBV10-2
clone_size: few
d_call: TRBD1
j_call: TRBJ2-7
cdr3_aa: CASSAIATGSYEQYF
cdr3_nt: TGCGCCAGCAGTGCCATCGCGACAGGGTCCTACGAGCAGTACTTC

v_call: TRBV6-2/TRBV6-3
clone_size: few
d_call: TRBD2
j_call: TRBJ2-5
cdr3_aa: CASTLGLAGAYQETQYF
cdr3_nt: TGTGCCAGCACCTTAGGACTAGCGGGGGCATACCAAGAGACCCAGTACTTC

v_call: TRBV10-3
clone_size: .
d_call: .
j_call: TRBJ2-2
cdr3_aa: CAVHRETGELFF
cdr3_nt: TGTGCCGTCCACAGGGAAACCGGGGAGCTGTTTTTT

v_call: TRBV11-1
clone_size: few
d_call: .
j_call: TRBJ2-2
cdr3_aa: CASSWPQGDSTNTGELFF
cdr3_nt: TGTGCCAGCAGCTGGCCCCAAGGCGACTCGACGAACACCGGGGAGCTGTTTTTT